These 12 T cell receptor beta chains were all obtained from the same sample, sequenced in a study of spatial heterogeneity in lung cancer. Documented time point: sample taken at primary tumor resection. TCRdb passed the 5' RACE reads through MiXCR, listing each CDR3 protein once. The repertoire has 40,000 or so distinct CDR3 sequences, 2.5% to 3.5% of them found once; the top ten carry roughly 40%. The specimen comprised normal lung tissue next to the tumor, sampled at surgery. The source is a male donor with early-stage non-small cell lung cancer.

In its sample, this clonotype was seen a few times. This chain uses TRBV28 with TRBJ1-4; no clear D gene. Germline V gene sequence: CDR1 MDHEN, CDR2 SYDVKM. The CDR3 runs 12 residues. V was shortened by 11 bases and J by 4 bases, with 11 bases between the two germline ends. The CDR3 DNA follows: TGTGCCGCGGGGAAAATTAATGAAAAACTGTTTTTT. The encoded protein is CAAGKINEKLFF.

This clonotype was detected ten times or more. This chain joins TRBV4-1 and TRBJ1-2; no reliable D call. V gave up 1 base and J gave up 4 bases, with 16 bases separating them. CDR3 size: 16 residues. Looked up from germline, CDR1 is MGHRA and CDR2 is YSYEKL. For the CDR3, the DNA is TGCGCCAGCAGCCAAGTATTTGGGCCGAACTCCTATGGCTACACCTTC. Translating gives CASSQVFGPNSYGYTF.

This clonotype was recorded at least ten times. This chain links TRBV20-1 with TRBJ1-1, with 8 bases lining up with TRBD1. Germline CDR1 reads DFQATT; CDR2 reads SNEGSKA (reference sequence). After removal of 3 bases from V and 0 bases from J, the junction contained 9 bases not matched to a gene. The CDR3 covers 16 residues. CDR3 nucleotides: TGCAGTGCTAGCCAGACAGGGGCGGCGGTGAACACTGAAGCTTTCTTT. Its protein is CSASQTGAAVNTEAFF.

This clonotype turned up a few times. The chain combines TRBV28 with TRBJ1-2, with D maybe TRBD1 (5 bases). V was clipped by 2 bases and J by 0 bases, with 10 bases between them. CDR1 MDHEN and CDR2 SYDVKM come from the germline V gene. The CDR3 runs 15 residues. CDR3 sequence (DNA): TGTGCCAGCAGTTTACATAGGGGATCTAACTATGGCTACACCTTC. Amino acids: CASSLHRGSNYGYTF.

This clonotype has a handful of counts. This chain connects TRBV9 to TRBJ2-7, with D perhaps being TRBD1 or TRBD2 (6 bases each). The CDR3 totals 15 residues. Trimming removed 0 bases from V and 3 bases from J, with 13 bases in between. Per the germline V gene, CDR1 is SGDLS and CDR2 is YYNGEE. The CDR3 here is CASSVGDGGGYEQYF. Written as DNA, the CDR3 is TGTGCCAGCAGCGTAGGGGACGGAGGGGGCTACGAGCAGTACTTC. Variable domain in full (rest from reference TRBV9 and TRBJ2-7): DSGVTQTPKHLITATGQRVTLRCSPRSGDLSVYWYQQSLDQGLQFLIQYYNGEERAKGNILERFSAQQFPDLHSELNLSSLELGDSALYFCASSVGDGGGYEQYFGPGTRLTVT.

In its sample, this clonotype was seen a few times. The chain couples TRBV20-1 to TRBJ1-5, with 7 nucleotides matching TRBD1. The CDR3 is 14 residues long. The germline CDR1 and CDR2 sequences are DFQATT and SNEGSKA (reference sequence). Trimming cost V 4 bases and J 5 bases; bases outside gene matches: 8. In nucleotides, the CDR3 is TGCAGTGCTAATCAGGGGGGCCAGCATCAGCCCCAGCATTTT. Residues: CSANQGGQHQPQHF.

This clonotype was detected many times. The chain links TRBV30 to TRBJ2-2; D gene unclear. V shed 1 base and J shed 2 bases, with 8 bases lying between them. The CDR3 is made up of 14 amino acids. Germline CDR1 and CDR2: GTSNPN and SVGIG (reference sequence). The CDR3: CAWSEGINTGELFF. The DNA for the CDR3 is TGTGCCTGGAGTGAAGGGATAAACACCGGGGAGCTGTTTTTT.

Ten or more counts support this clonotype. The V and J genes are TRBV20-1 and TRBJ1-3; D ambiguous. V lost 6 bases to trimming and J lost 4 bases, with 10 bases between them. The CDR3 is 12 residues long. Germline values: CDR1 DFQATT, CDR2 SNEGSKA (reference sequence). CDR3 sequence reads: CSALGLGNTIYF. CDR3 DNA sequence: TGCAGTGCACTTGGACTGGGAAACACCATATATTTT.

Turning to this clonotype: A read error may explain this, as a much larger clone is one base away. The rearrangement uses TRBV3-1 and TRBJ2-5; D is undetermined. There are 12 residues in the CDR3. Germline V lookup: CDR1 LGHDT, CDR2 YNNKEL (reference sequence). For the CDR3, the DNA is TGTGCCACCAGCCAAGATCTAGGTACCCAGTACTTC. Translation: CATSQDLGTQYF.

This clonotype was seen repeatedly, ten times or more. J is TRBJ1-6 and V is TRBV6-5, with no clear D. Germline V CDR1 and CDR2: MNHEY, SVGAGI. The germline V and J ends were trimmed by 11 bases and 8 bases, with 16 bases remaining between them. The CDR3 runs to 13 residues. CDR3 coding DNA: TGTGCCGCACATTTTGAGGGAGATTCACCCCTCCACTTT. This sequence encodes CAAHFEGDSPLHF.

This clonotype was counted at least ten times. The chain is built from TRBV6-5 and TRBJ2-1; 7 bases line up with TRBD2. Germline-derived CDR1 and CDR2 are MNHEY and SVGAGI. Trimming at V came to 4 bases and at J to 6 bases, leaving 3 bases not matched to a gene. This CDR3 contains 13 residues. The CDR3 is CASSSGTTNEQFF. CDR3 DNA sequence: TGTGCCAGCAGTTCGGGGACTACCAATGAGCAGTTCTTC.

This clonotype appeared many times. The chain links TRBV29-1 to TRBJ1-2; no firm D call. V lost 3 bases and J lost 5, with 13 bases in between. The CDR3 extends over 13 amino acids. The germline gives CDR1 SQVTM, CDR2 ANQGSEA. Written as DNA, the CDR3 is TGCAGCGTTGACCACCCTACGGGGTATGGCTACACCTTC. It yields the protein CSVDHPTGYGYTF. Full variable domain (remainder filled in from reference TRBV29-1 and TRBJ1-2): SAVISQKPSRDICQRGTSLTIQCQVDSQVTMMFWYRQQPGQSLTLIATANQGSEATYESGFVIDKFPISRPNLTFSTLTVSNMSPEDSSIYLCSVDHPTGYGYTFGSGTRLTVV.